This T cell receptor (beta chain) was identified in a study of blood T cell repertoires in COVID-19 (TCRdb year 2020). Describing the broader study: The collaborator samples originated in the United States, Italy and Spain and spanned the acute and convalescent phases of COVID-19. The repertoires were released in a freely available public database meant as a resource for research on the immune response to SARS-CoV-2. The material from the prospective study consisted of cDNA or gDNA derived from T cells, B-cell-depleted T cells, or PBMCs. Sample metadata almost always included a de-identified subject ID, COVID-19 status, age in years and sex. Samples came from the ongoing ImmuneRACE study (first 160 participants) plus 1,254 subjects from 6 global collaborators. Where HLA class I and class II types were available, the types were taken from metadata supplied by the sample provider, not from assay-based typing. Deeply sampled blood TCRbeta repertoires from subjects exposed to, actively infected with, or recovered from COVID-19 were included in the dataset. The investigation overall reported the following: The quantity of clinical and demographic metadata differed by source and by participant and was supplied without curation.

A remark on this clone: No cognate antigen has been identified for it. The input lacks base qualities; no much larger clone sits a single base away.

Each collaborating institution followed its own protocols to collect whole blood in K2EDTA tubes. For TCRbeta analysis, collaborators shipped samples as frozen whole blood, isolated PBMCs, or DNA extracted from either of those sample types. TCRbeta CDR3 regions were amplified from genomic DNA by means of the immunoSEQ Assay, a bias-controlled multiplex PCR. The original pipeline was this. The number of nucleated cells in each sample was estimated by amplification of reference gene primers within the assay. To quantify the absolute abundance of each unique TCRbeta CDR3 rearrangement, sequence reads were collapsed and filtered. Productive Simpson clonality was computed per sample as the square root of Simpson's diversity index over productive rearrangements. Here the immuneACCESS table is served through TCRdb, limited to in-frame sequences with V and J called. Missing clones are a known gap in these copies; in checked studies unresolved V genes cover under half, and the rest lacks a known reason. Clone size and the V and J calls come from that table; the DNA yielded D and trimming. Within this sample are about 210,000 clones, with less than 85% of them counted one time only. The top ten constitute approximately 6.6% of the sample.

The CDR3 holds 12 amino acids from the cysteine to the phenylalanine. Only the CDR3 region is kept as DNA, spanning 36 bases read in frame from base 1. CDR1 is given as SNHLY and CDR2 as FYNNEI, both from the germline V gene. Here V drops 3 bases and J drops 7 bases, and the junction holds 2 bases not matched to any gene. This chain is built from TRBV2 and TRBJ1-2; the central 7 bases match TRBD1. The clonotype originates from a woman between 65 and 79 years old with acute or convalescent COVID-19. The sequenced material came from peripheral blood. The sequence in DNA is TGTGCCAGCAGTGACGGACAGGCTGGCTACACCTTC. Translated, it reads CASSDGQAGYTF.